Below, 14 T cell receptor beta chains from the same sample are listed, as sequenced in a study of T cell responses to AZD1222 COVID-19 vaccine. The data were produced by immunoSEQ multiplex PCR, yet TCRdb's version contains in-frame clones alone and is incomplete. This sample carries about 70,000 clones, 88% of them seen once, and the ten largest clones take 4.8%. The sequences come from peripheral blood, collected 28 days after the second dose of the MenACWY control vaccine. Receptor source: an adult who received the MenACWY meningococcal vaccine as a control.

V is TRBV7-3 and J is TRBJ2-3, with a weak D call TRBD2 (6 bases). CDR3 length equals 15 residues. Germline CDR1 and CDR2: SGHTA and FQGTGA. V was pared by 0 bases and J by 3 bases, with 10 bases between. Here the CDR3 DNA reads TGTGCCAGCAGCTTAACGGGCGGGGAAACAGATACGCAGTATTTT. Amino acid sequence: CASSLTGGETDTQYF.

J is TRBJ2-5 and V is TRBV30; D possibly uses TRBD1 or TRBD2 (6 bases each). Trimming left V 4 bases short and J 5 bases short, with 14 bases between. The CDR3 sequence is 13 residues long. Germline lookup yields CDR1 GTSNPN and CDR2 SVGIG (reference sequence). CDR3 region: CAWTRGAGETQYF. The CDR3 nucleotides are TGTGCCTGGACGAGGGGGGCAGGTGAGACCCAGTACTTC. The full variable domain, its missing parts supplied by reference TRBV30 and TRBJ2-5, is SQTIHQWPATLVQPVGSPLSLECTVEGTSNPNLYWYRQAAGRGLQLLFYSVGIGQISSEVPQNLSASRPQDRQFILSSKKLLLSDSGFYLCAWTRGAGETQYFGPGTRLLVL.

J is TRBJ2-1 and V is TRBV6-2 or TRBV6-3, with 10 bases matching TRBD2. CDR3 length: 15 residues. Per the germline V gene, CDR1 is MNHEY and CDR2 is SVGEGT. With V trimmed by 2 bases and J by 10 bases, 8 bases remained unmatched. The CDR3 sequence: CASSYGLAGAREQFF. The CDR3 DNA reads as TGTGCCAGCAGTTACGGGCTAGCGGGAGCTCGGGAGCAGTTCTTC.

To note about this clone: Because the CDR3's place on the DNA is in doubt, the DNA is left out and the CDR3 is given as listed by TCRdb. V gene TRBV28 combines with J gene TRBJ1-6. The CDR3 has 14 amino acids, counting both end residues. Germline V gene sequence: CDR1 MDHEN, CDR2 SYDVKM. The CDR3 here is CASSFLFGVGSPHF.

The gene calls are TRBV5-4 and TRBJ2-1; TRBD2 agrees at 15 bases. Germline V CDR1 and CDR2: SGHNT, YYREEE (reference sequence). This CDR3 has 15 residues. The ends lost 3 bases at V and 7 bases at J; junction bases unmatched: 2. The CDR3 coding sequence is TGTGCCAGCAGCTATGGACTAGCGGGAGGGAATGAGCAGTTCTTC. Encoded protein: CASSYGLAGGNEQFF.

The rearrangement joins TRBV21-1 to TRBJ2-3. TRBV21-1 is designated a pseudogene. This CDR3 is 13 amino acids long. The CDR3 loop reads CAEGGPPTDTQYF. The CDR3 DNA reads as TGTGCTGAGGGGGGCCCCCCCACAGATACGCAGTATTTT.

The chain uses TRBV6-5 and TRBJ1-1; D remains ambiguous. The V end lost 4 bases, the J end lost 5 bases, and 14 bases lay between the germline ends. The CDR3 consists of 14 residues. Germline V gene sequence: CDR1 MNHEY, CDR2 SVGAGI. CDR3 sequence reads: CASSLLPGGTEAFF. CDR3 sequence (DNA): TGTGCCAGCAGTTTACTACCAGGAGGGACTGAAGCTTTCTTT.

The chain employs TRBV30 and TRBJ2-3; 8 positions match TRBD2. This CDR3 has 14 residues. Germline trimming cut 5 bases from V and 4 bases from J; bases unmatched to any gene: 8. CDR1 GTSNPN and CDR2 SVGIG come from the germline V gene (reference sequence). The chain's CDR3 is CAWPPAGGSDTQYF. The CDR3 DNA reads TGTGCCTGGCCCCCCGCGGGGGGATCAGATACGCAGTATTTT.

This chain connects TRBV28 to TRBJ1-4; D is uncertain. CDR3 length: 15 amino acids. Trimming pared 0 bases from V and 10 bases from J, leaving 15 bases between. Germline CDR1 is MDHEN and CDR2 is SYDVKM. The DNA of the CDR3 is TGTGCCAGCAGTTTATGGAGTATTGGTCCGGGAAAACTGTTTTTT. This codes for CASSLWSIGPGKLFF.

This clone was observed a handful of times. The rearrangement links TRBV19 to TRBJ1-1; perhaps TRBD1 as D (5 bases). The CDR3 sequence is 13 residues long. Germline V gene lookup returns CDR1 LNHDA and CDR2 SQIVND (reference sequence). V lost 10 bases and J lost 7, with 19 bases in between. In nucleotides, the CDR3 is TGTGCCACTAAGGTCGGGGCAGGTGGTGAAGCTTTCTTT. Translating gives CATKVGAGGEAFF.

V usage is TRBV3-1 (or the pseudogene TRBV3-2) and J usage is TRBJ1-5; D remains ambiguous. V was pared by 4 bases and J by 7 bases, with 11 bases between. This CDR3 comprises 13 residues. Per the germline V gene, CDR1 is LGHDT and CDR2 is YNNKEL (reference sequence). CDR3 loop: CASSLALGQPQHF. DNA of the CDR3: TGTGCCAGCAGCCTGGCCCTGGGACAGCCCCAGCATTTT.

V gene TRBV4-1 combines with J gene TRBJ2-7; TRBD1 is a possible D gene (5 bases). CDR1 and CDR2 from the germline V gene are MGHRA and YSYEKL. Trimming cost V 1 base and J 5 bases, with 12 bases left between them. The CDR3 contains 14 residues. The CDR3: CASSQGQGGNEQYF. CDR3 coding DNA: TGCGCCAGCAGCCAAGGTCAGGGTGGGAACGAGCAGTACTTC.

CDR3 region: CASSLVVSGRDEAFF. CDR3 bases: TGTGCCAGCAGCTTGGTTGTATCCGGGCGTGATGAAGCTTTCTTT. This chain connects TRBV5-5 to TRBJ1-1, with unresolved D. V shed 0 bases and J shed 7 bases, with 16 bases lying between them. The CDR3 length is 15 residues. Germline V lookup: CDR1 SGHKS, CDR2 YYEKEE (reference sequence). The full variable domain, in which reference TRBV5-5 and TRBJ1-1 provide the parts outside the CDR3, is DAGVTQSPTHLIKTRGQQVTLRCSPISGHKSVSWYQQVLGQGPQFIFQYYEKEERGRGNFPDRFSARQFPNYSSELNVNALLLGDSALYLCASSLVVSGRDEAFFGQGTRLTVV.

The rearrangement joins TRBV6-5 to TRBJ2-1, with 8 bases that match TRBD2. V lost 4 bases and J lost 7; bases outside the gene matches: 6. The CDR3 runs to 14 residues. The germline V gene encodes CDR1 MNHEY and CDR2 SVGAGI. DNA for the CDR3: TGTGCCAGCAGTTCCAGCGGGAGATGGAATGAGCAGTTCTTC. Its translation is CASSSSGRWNEQFF.